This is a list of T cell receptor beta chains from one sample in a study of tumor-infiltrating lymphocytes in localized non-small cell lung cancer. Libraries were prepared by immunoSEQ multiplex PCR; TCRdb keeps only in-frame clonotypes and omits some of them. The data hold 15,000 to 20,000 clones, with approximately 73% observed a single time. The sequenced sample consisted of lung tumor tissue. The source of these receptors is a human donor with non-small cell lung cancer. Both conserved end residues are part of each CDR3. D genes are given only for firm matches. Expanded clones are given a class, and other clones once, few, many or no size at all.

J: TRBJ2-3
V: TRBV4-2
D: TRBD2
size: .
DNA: TGTGCCAGCAGCCAAGAGCTAGCGGGAGGAACAGATACGCAGTATTTT
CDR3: CASSQELAGGTDTQYF

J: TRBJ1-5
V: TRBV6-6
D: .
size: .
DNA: TGTGCCGGGGGGGACGGGAATCAGAATCAGCCCCAGCATTTT
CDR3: CAGGDGNQNQPQHF

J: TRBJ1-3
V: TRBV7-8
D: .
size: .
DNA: TGTGCCAGCAGCCCCCGGGACCTTAGCTCTGGAAACACCATATATTTT
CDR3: CASSPRDLSSGNTIYF

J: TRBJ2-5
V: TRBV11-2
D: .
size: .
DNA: TGTGCCAGCAGCTTAAGGCTCGACTTCCAAGAGACCCAGTACTTC
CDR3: CASSLRLDFQETQYF

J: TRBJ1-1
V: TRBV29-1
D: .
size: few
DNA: TGCAGCGTTGTAGTCCAGGTCAACACTGAAGCTTTCTTT
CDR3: CSVVVQVNTEAFF

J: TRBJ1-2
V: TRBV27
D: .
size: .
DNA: TGTGCCAGCACCTATCCCTGGGGACTTTGCCCCTATGGCTACACCTTC
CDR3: CASTYPWGLCPYGYTF

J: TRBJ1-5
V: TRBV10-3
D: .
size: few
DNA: TGTGCCATCAGTGAGTCGGAGGGCTTGAAGCCCCAGCATTTT
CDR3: CAISESEGLKPQHF

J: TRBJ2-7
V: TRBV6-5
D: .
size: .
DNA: TGTGCCAGCAGTACGGGAGCGCGCGAGCAGTACTTC
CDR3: CASSTGAREQYF

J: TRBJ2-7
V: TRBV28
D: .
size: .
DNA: TGTGCCAGCAGGTTCCGGGACACTACCTACGAGCAGTACTTC
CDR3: CASRFRDTTYEQYF

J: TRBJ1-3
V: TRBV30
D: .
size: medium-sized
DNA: TGTGCCTGGAGTGTTGAAACCATATATTTT
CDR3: CAWSVETIYF